This T cell receptor beta chain came from a study of blood T cell repertoires in COVID-19. Only in-frame clones appear in the TCRdb table, and some are missing; sequencing was by immunoSEQ multiplex PCR. The sample holds under 300,000 clones, more than 75% seen once. This CDR3 is 17 amino acids long. Germline assignment: CDR1 LGHNA and CDR2 YSLEER. Trimming took 0 bases from V and 8 from J, leaving 22 bases between them. In its sample, this clone was seen a few times. The chain recombines TRBV4-3 with TRBJ1-2, with a weak D call TRBD1 (6 bases). Sequencing used peripheral blood. This sequence originates from a woman aged 55-70 years with active or convalescent COVID-19. The CDR3 here is CASSQDSYIQGKYGYTF. The CDR3 DNA reads TGCGCCAGCAGCCAAGATTCCTATATTCAGGGGAAGTACGGCTACACCTTC.